The entry below describes one T cell receptor beta chain. Clones were read by immunoSEQ multiplex PCR, and TCRdb kept only the in-frame ones, dropping some. The data show 200,000 to 300,000 clones, with 85% to 90% seen just once and 5.2% held by the top ten. These data belong to a study of blood T cell repertoires in COVID-19. Study as a whole: COVID-19 samples, acute and convalescent, were from the United States, Italy and Spain. T cells, B-cell-depleted T cells, or PBMCs provided the cDNA or gDNA that served as material.

Trimming removed 5 bases from V and 2 bases from J, with 15 bases in between. The CDR3 sequence is 16 residues long. Germline V gene data show CDR1 as LNHDA and CDR2 as SQIVND (reference sequence). Seattle cases were enrolled at active infection and followed longitudinally. This receptor was identified in a woman aged 55 to 70 with COVID-19, enrolled during active disease. Sample: peripheral blood. This chain links TRBV19 with TRBJ1-4; perhaps TRBD1 as D (5 bases). CDR3 DNA: TGTGCCAGTAGTCCCCGCACAGGCGGCACTAATGAAAAACTGTTTTTT. It encodes CASSPRTGGTNEKLFF.